Presented here are 26 T cell receptor beta chains from one specimen sequenced in a study of cytomegalovirus exposure and HLA in healthy donors. Sequencing used immunoSEQ multiplex PCR; TCRdb keeps in-frame clones, though not all of them. This sample carries 100,000 to 150,000 clones, approximately 89% of them seen once, and the ten largest clones take around 3.5%. The material sequenced was PBMCs. These receptors originate from a man younger than 40 in good health and CMV-seronegative.

This clone was observed once. The rearrangement joins TRBV10-3 to TRBJ2-5; D is perhaps TRBD1 (5 bases). The CDR3 length is 14 residues. V dropped 3 bases and J dropped 2 bases, with 10 bases sitting between them. The germline CDR1 and CDR2 sequences are ENHRY and SYGVKD. This chain's CDR3 is CAISDPGKQETQYF. Here the CDR3 DNA reads TGTGCCATCAGTGACCCAGGGAAACAAGAGACCCAGTACTTC.

The J gene is TRBJ1-5, the V gene TRBV5-4; tentative D call: TRBD1 (5 bases). The CDR3 runs to 15 residues. Germline loops: CDR1 SGHNT, CDR2 YYREEE (reference sequence). Trimming stripped 4 bases from V and 6 bases from J, with 17 bases between. The CDR3 DNA sequence: TGTGCCAGCAGCCCGGATAGGGGCGGGGGTCAGCCCCAGCATTTT. Protein sequence: CASSPDRGGGQPQHF. The whole variable domain, filled in from reference TRBV5-4 and TRBJ1-5, reads ETGVTQSPTHLIKTRGQQVTLRCSSQSGHNTVSWYQQALGQGPQFIFQYYREEENGRGNFPPRFSGLQFPNYSSELNVNALELDDSALYLCASSPDRGGGQPQHFGDGTRLSIL.

The gene calls are TRBV28 and TRBJ2-2; 7 bases agree with TRBD1. CDR3 length equals 16 residues. The trim removed 3 bases at V and 7 bases at J, leaving 11 bases unmatched. Germline loops: CDR1 MDHEN, CDR2 SYDVKM. The CDR3 nucleotides read TGTGCCAGCAGTTTCCCAAAGGGGGCGCCAAACGGGGAGCTGTTTTTT. This codes for CASSFPKGAPNGELFF.

V gene TRBV4-1 combines with J gene TRBJ1-1; 7 bases fit TRBD1. The V segment lost 3 bases and the J segment 11 bases; nucleotides outside the gene matches: 6. CDR1 MGHRA and CDR2 YSYEKL come from the germline V gene. CDR3 length: 12 amino acids. Written as DNA, the CDR3 is TGCGCCAGCAGCCACCGACAGGGAAAGGCTTTCTTT. This codes for CASSHRQGKAFF.

A single count supports this clone. This chain uses TRBV10-3 with TRBJ1-1; 8 positions agree with TRBD1. Germline V gene sequence: CDR1 ENHRY, CDR2 SYGVKD. Trimming cost V 5 bases and J 4 bases; bases outside gene matches: 9. CDR3 length: 15 amino acids. CDR3 bases: TGTGCCATCAGTCTTTACGACAGGGGCGGCACTGAAGCTTTCTTT. Its translation is CAISLYDRGGTEAFF.

The chain joins TRBV12-2 to TRBJ2-7; the table's D call of TRBD2 was not tested on the DNA. TRBV12-2 is noted as a pseudogene. This CDR3 is 18 amino acids long. CDR3 protein: CASRLALRTSGGMYEQYF. The CDR3 DNA reads TGTGCAAGTCGCTTAGCTTTAAGGACTAGCGGGGGTATGTACGAGCAGTACTTC.

The V gene is TRBV6-5, the J gene TRBJ2-7; 10 bases match TRBD2. Germline CDR1 reads MNHEY; CDR2 reads SVGAGI. The CDR3 sequence is 15 residues long. V shed 3 bases and J 6 bases; nucleotides not matched to a gene: 8. The CDR3 spells CASSYTSGATIEQYF. As DNA, the CDR3 is TGTGCCAGCAGTTATACTAGCGGGGCTACCATCGAGCAGTACTTC.

The V gene is TRBV7-8, the J gene TRBJ2-3; 9 bases are a match to TRBD2. The CDR3 has 15 amino acids. The germline CDR1 and CDR2 sequences are SGHVS and FQNEAQ. Trimming at V came to 4 bases and at J to 6 bases, leaving 8 bases not matched to a gene. CDR3 nucleotides: TGTGCCAGCAGCTCTCCGGGACTAGCCATCGATACGCAGTATTTT. Residues: CASSSPGLAIDTQYF.

The chain joins TRBV4-3 to TRBJ2-3; no definite D call. CDR3 length: 11 amino acids. Per germline, CDR1 LGHNA and CDR2 YSLEER. The V and J ends lost 1 base and 10 bases respectively, with 6 bases between them. The CDR3: CASSQGVAQYF. CDR3 sequence (DNA): TGCGCCAGCAGCCAAGGAGTGGCGCAGTATTTT.

The J gene is TRBJ2-7, the V gene TRBV6-1; D not certain. CDR3 length: 14 amino acids. The germline CDR1 and CDR2 sequences are MNHNS and SASEGT. V dropped 0 bases and J dropped 0 bases, with 6 bases sitting between them. CDR3 protein: CASSEARSSYEQYF. The CDR3 region has the DNA TGTGCCAGCAGTGAAGCCCGGAGCTCCTACGAGCAGTACTTC.

J is TRBJ1-4 and V is TRBV5-6, with D unresolved. The germline V gene encodes CDR1 SGHDT and CDR2 YYEEEE. This CDR3 has 15 residues. Trimming took off 1 base at V and 3 bases at J, with 10 bases between the two ends. In DNA form, the CDR3 reads TGTGCCAGCAGCTTGTCACCGGGAGCTAATGAAAAACTGTTTTTT. Residues: CASSLSPGANEKLFF.

The gene calls are TRBV5-1 and TRBJ1-2, with TRBD1 matching over 7 bases. This CDR3 comprises 14 residues. V was pared by 4 bases and J by 2 bases, with 5 bases of the junction left unmatched. Germline CDR1 SGHRS, CDR2 YFSETQ. CDR3 in amino acids: CASSTTGENYGYTF. The CDR3 bases are TGCGCCAGCAGCACCACAGGGGAGAACTATGGCTACACCTTC.

The chain combines TRBV18 with TRBJ1-2; D is ambiguous. CDR3 length equals 14 residues. CDR1 and CDR2 from the germline V gene are KGHSH and LQKENI. V gave up 3 bases and J gave up 7 bases, with 15 bases separating them. The CDR3 sequence is CASSPQQALGGYTF. DNA of the CDR3: TGTGCCAGCTCACCCCAGCAGGCTCTTGGTGGCTACACCTTC.

The chain joins TRBV19 to TRBJ2-5, with TRBD1 as a possible D gene (5 bases). The CDR3 has 13 residues. V shed 0 bases and J shed 4 bases, with 6 bases lying between them. CDR1 is LNHDA, CDR2 SQIVND, per germline (reference sequence). As DNA, the CDR3 is TGTGCCAGTAGTATAGAAAGGGGAGAGACCCAGTACTTC. Amino acid sequence: CASSIERGETQYF. Drawing the rest from reference TRBV19 and TRBJ2-5, the complete variable domain is DGGITQSPKYLFRKEGQNVTLSCEQNLNHDAMYWYRQDPGQGLRLIYYSQIVNDFQKGDIAEGYSVSREKKESFPLTVTSAQKNPTAFYLCASSIERGETQYFGPGTRLLVL.

CDR3 region: CSVKTPELGHGYTF. The CDR3 DNA reads TGCAGCGTGAAAACCCCCGAGTTGGGGCATGGCTACACCTTC. The chain uses TRBV29-1 and TRBJ1-2; tentative D call: TRBD1 (5 bases). Deletions cut 6 bases from V and 6 bases from J, with 20 bases between. CDR1 SQVTM and CDR2 ANQGSEA come from the germline V gene. There are 14 residues in the CDR3.

The genes are TRBV27 and TRBJ1-4; a weak D match, TRBD1 (5 bases). Between the trimmed V and J ends, which lost 6 bases and 2 bases, there was a span of 10 bases. This CDR3 is built from 14 residues. Per germline, CDR1 MNHEY and CDR2 SMNVEV (reference sequence). The CDR3 sequence: CASSPGWTNEKLFF. CDR3 nucleotides: TGTGCCAGCAGCCCAGGGTGGACTAATGAAAAACTGTTTTTT.

The V and J genes are TRBV29-1 and TRBJ1-2; D is uncertain. Germline-derived CDR1 and CDR2 are SQVTM and ANQGSEA. With 2 bases removed from V and 1 base from J, the gap between germline ends came to 11 bases. The CDR3 covers 14 residues. The CDR3 bases are TGCAGCGTTGAAACCGGGAGACTTAACTATGGCTACACCTTC. Protein product: CSVETGRLNYGYTF.

This chain links TRBV4-3 with TRBJ1-5, with D tentatively TRBD1 (6 bases). CDR1 is LGHNA, CDR2 YSLEER, per germline. V lost 0 bases to trimming and J lost 4 bases, with 10 bases between them. This CDR3 contains 15 residues. The CDR3 loop reads CASSQDWGQNQPQHF. DNA of the CDR3: TGCGCCAGCAGCCAAGATTGGGGGCAAAATCAGCCCCAGCATTTT.

CDR3 coding DNA: TGTGCCAGCAGCCTCCGAAGCGGGTGGGAGACCCAGTACTTC. Residues: CASSLRSGWETQYF. This chain joins TRBV5-6 and TRBJ2-5; a possible D gene is TRBD2 (6 bases). Trimming left V 4 bases short and J 5 bases short, with 15 bases between. CDR1 and CDR2 from the germline V gene are SGHDT and YYEEEE. The CDR3 has 14 residues.

This clone was recorded only once. V usage is TRBV19 and J usage is TRBJ2-7; D is ambiguous. There are 14 residues in the CDR3. The germline V and J ends were trimmed by 0 bases and 6 bases, with 12 bases remaining between them. CDR1 and CDR2 (germline): LNHDA, SQIVND (reference sequence). The DNA of the CDR3 is TGTGCCAGTAGTATAGATTTCGGGTTGAGCGAGCAGTACTTC. This gives the protein CASSIDFGLSEQYF.

The chain is built from TRBV4-2 and TRBJ2-2, with 8 bases identical to TRBD1. Germline V gene sequence: CDR1 LGHNA, CDR2 YNFKEQ. There are 15 residues in the CDR3. J lost 5 bases, V lost 3 bases, and 5 bases had no gene match. CDR3 in amino acids: CASSQTDRETGELFF. For the CDR3, the DNA is TGTGCCAGCAGCCAGACGGACAGGGAGACCGGGGAGCTGTTTTTT.

The V gene is TRBV11-3, the J gene TRBJ2-3; possibly TRBD2 for D (6 bases). V was clipped by 1 base and J by 0 bases, with 8 bases between them. The CDR3 is 15 residues long. Germline CDR1 SGHNT, CDR2 YENEEA. In nucleotides, the CDR3 is TGTGCCAGCAGCTTAGGCGGGGCTAGCACAGATACGCAGTATTTT. Protein product: CASSLGGASTDTQYF. The variable domain in full, completed from reference TRBV11-3 and TRBJ2-3, reads EAGVVQSPRYKIIEKKQPVAFWCNPISGHNTLYWYLQNLGQGPELLIRYENEEAVDDSQLPKDRFSAERLKGVDSTLKIQPAELGDSAVYLCASSLGGASTDTQYFGPGTRLTVL.

The chain recombines TRBV28 with TRBJ1-1; D is ambiguous. There are 13 residues in the CDR3. Trimming removed 8 bases from V and 5 bases from J, with 15 bases in between. Germline CDR1 MDHEN, CDR2 SYDVKM. The CDR3 loop is CASRSEKATEAFF. CDR3 in DNA: TGTGCCAGCCGGAGCGAAAAGGCGACTGAAGCTTTCTTT.

The chain has TRBV6-6 and TRBJ1-2, with D tentatively TRBD1 (6 bases). Germline CDR1 reads MNHNY; CDR2 reads SVGAGI (reference sequence). CDR3 length: 15 amino acids. Trimming pared 0 bases from V and 3 bases from J, leaving 11 bases between. CDR3 sequence: CASSYSPGQYYGYTF. CDR3 coding DNA: TGTGCCAGCAGTTACTCCCCGGGACAATACTATGGCTACACCTTC.

V is TRBV27 and J is TRBJ2-7; TRBD1 matches 9 bases. V trimming: 5 bases; J trimming: 3 bases; junction bases outside the gene matches: 17. The CDR3 contains 18 residues. Germline CDR1 reads MNHEY; CDR2 reads SMNVEV (reference sequence). CDR3 coding DNA: TGTGCCAGCAGTCTCCTTCCTCCGGGACAGGGTCTGAACTACGAGCAGTACTTC. It codes for CASSLLPPGQGLNYEQYF.

The chain has TRBV7-9 and TRBJ2-1, with D perhaps TRBD2 (6 bases). Trimming stripped 0 bases from V and 0 bases from J, with 12 bases between. The CDR3 extends over 17 amino acids. CDR1 and CDR2 from the germline V gene are SEHNR and FQNEAQ (reference sequence). The CDR3 DNA is TGTGCCAGCAGCTTAGCGGGGGGATCAAGCTCCTACAATGAGCAGTTCTTC. Amino acids: CASSLAGGSSSYNEQFF.